This entry lists 22 T cell receptor beta chains sequenced from one sample in a study of regulatory T cells in long-lasting Graves disease. HTBI primers from iRepertoire and Arm-PCR of CDR3 regions yielded the TCR beta libraries. Each CDR3 protein gets one entry after TCRdb re-called the multiplex PCR reads with MiXCR. The sample holds a few hundred thousand distinct CDR3 sequences, approximately 21% seen once. Described time point: persistent/refractory GD, antithyroid drugs over 5 years with positive TRAb. Following extraction of RNA from PBMCs, that RNA was used to make the TCR library. The starting material was peripheral blood mononuclear cells (PBMCs), obtained when the disease was refractory, from a patient treated with antithyroid drugs. All receptors come from a female donor with Graves disease.

This clonotype occurred many times. The chain links TRBV7-8 to TRBJ2-2; a weak D match, TRBD2 (5 bases). Germline V CDR1 and CDR2: SGHVS, FQNEAQ. The CDR3 length is 14 residues. Trimming took 5 bases from V and 6 from J, leaving 13 bases between them. The CDR3 loop reads CASSPRVVAGELFF. The CDR3, as DNA: TGTGCCAGCAGCCCGAGGGTGGTTGCCGGGGAGCTGTTTTTT.

This clonotype has only a few counts. The chain uses TRBV29-1 and TRBJ2-7; no clear D gene. The CDR3 extends over 17 amino acids. The V gene lost 0 bases and the J gene lost 0 bases, with 18 bases spanning the gap. Germline V lookup: CDR1 SQVTM, CDR2 ANQGSEA. DNA for the CDR3: TGCAGCGTTGAAGATGCGAAGGGCACATCCTCCTCCTACGAGCAGTACTTC. This codes for CSVEDAKGTSSSYEQYF.

This chain connects TRBV30 to TRBJ2-7, with a weak D call TRBD2 (6 bases). V was shortened by 3 bases and J by 3 bases, with 15 bases between the two germline ends. CDR1 and CDR2 from the germline V gene are GTSNPN and SVGIG (reference sequence). This CDR3 is 14 amino acids long. In nucleotides, the CDR3 is TGTGCCTGGAGGCCGGGACTCCCCGTCTACGAGCAGTACTTC. Its protein product is CAWRPGLPVYEQYF.

V is TRBV7-8 and J is TRBJ2-6; D perhaps matches TRBD1 (5 bases). Trimming removed 1 base from V and 0 bases from J, with 10 bases in between. CDR1 and CDR2 from the germline V gene are SGHVS and FQNEAQ. The length of the CDR3 is 17 residues. The CDR3 sequence: CASSLGVGASGANVLTF. The CDR3 region has the DNA TGTGCCAGCAGCTTAGGAGTTGGGGCCTCTGGGGCCAACGTCCTGACTTTC.

The CDR3 here is CASSQDGRWGMSDYGYTF. In DNA, the CDR3 is TGTGCCAGCAGCCAAGATGGGAGGTGGGGTATGTCGGACTATGGCTACACCTTC. J is TRBJ1-2 and V is TRBV14; D is unresolved. This CDR3 spans 18 amino acids. V lost 0 bases and J lost 3, with 20 bases in between. Germline CDR1 SGHDN, CDR2 FVKESK.

This clonotype was seen repeatedly, ten times or more. The rearrangement joins TRBV27 to TRBJ1-2; D not resolved. The germline gives CDR1 MNHEY, CDR2 SMNVEV (reference sequence). V was pared by 2 bases and J by 8 bases, with 12 bases between. This CDR3 region has 13 residues. The chain's CDR3 is CASSLIGQPGYTF. For the CDR3, the DNA is TGTGCCAGCAGTTTAATAGGGCAACCGGGCTACACCTTC.

This clonotype was seen repeatedly, ten times or more. The chain is built from TRBV6-2 or TRBV6-3 and TRBJ2-5; D is perhaps TRBD2 (6 bases). V was clipped by 6 bases and J by 3 bases, with 23 bases between them. The CDR3 runs to 17 residues. Looked up from germline, CDR1 is MNHEY and CDR2 is SVGEGT. The CDR3 DNA follows: TGTGCCAGCAGATCAGAGGCGGGACTGGGAGAGGAAGAGACCCAGTACTTC. Translated: CASRSEAGLGEEETQYF.

V and J are TRBV7-8 and TRBJ2-3; a possible D gene is TRBD2 (6 bases). The CDR3 consists of 15 residues. V dropped 1 base and J dropped 4 bases, with 12 bases sitting between them. CDR1 and CDR2 (germline): SGHVS, FQNEAQ. The CDR3 DNA reads TGTGCCAGCAGCTTAGGGGGAGGTGACGCAGATACGCAGTATTTT. This translates into CASSLGGGDADTQYF.

This clonotype was picked up a small number of times. The chain carries TRBV6-5 and TRBJ2-5; D gene unclear. The CDR3 length is 14 residues. In germline, CDR1 is MNHEY, CDR2 SVGAGI. Trimming left V 1 base short and J 4 bases short, with 10 bases between. The CDR3 DNA follows: TGTGCCAGCAGTTACTTAGCCATGGCAGAGACCCAGTACTTC. The encoded protein is CASSYLAMAETQYF.

The genes are TRBV6-5 and TRBJ1-3; no reliable D call. The length of the CDR3 is 15 residues. V lost 8 bases and J lost 4, with 18 bases in between. Germline values: CDR1 MNHEY, CDR2 SVGAGI. CDR3 loop: CASGPWADRGNTIYF. CDR3 DNA sequence: TGTGCCAGCGGCCCGTGGGCAGATCGCGGAAACACCATATATTTT.

This clonotype was recorded at least ten times. The rearrangement joins TRBV11-1 to TRBJ1-1; D gene unclear. Looked up from germline, CDR1 is SGHAT and CDR2 is FQDESV (reference sequence). V was cut by 1 base and J by 4 bases, with 25 bases left in between. The CDR3 covers 19 residues. CDR3 residues: CASSLVGRGQHRRVTEAFF. In DNA form, the CDR3 reads TGTGCCAGCAGCTTAGTAGGTCGAGGGCAACACCGAAGAGTCACTGAAGCTTTCTTT.

This chain joins TRBV6-1 and TRBJ1-3; D call uncertain. V was clipped by 5 bases and J by 7 bases, with 6 bases between them. This CDR3 contains 11 residues. Germline V CDR1 and CDR2: MNHNS, SASEGT. CDR3 protein: CASSTWNTIYF. Here the CDR3 DNA reads TGTGCCAGCAGTACCTGGAACACCATATATTTT.

The chain recombines TRBV9 with TRBJ1-1; tentative D call: TRBD1 (6 bases). The ends were cut back, 3 bases at V and 4 bases at J, with 13 bases in the middle. This CDR3 comprises 14 residues. The germline CDR1 and CDR2 sequences are SGDLS and YYNGEE. The CDR3: CASSEGGLGTEAFF. DNA of the CDR3: TGTGCCAGCAGCGAAGGGGGATTAGGCACTGAAGCTTTCTTT.

This clonotype came up a few times. CDR3 nucleotides: TGTGCCAGCAGCCCTCATGGATGGTCGGGTGAGACCCAGTACTTC. Translation: CASSPHGWSGETQYF. V usage is TRBV5-5 and J usage is TRBJ2-5, with D hard to call. This CDR3 is 15 amino acids long. CDR1 and CDR2 (germline): SGHKS, YYEKEE (reference sequence). V was cut by 4 bases and J by 5 bases, with 18 bases left in between.

This clonotype was counted ten times or more. The chain carries TRBV28 and TRBJ2-7; D ambiguous. The CDR3 is 11 residues long. Germline CDR1 reads MDHEN; CDR2 reads SYDVKM. The CDR3 DNA reads as TGTGTTGTGGAGCAGAACTACGAGCAGTACTTC. Residues: CVVEQNYEQYF. The whole variable domain, filled in from reference TRBV28 and TRBJ2-7, reads DVKVTQSSRYLVKRTGEKVFLECVQDMDHENMFWYRQDPGLGLRLIYFSYDVKMKEKGDIPEGYSVSREKKERFSLILESASTNQTSMYLCVVEQNYEQYFGPGTRLTVT.

This clonotype was seen repeatedly, ten times or more. The chain employs TRBV28 and TRBJ2-4, with 11 nucleotides matching TRBD1. The CDR3 covers 16 residues. Germline lookup yields CDR1 MDHEN and CDR2 SYDVKM. With V trimmed by 6 bases and J by 5 bases, 9 bases remained unmatched. The CDR3 nucleotides read TGTGCCAGCAGGGATTGGGAGGGACAGGGGGAAAACATTCAGTACTTC. Its protein product is CASRDWEGQGENIQYF.

The chain has TRBV12-3 or TRBV12-4 and TRBJ2-1, with TRBD2 as a possible D gene (5 bases). This CDR3 contains 16 residues. Trimming cost V 6 bases and J 8 bases, with 23 bases left between them. The CDR3 sequence is CASRTRWESYRDEQFF. The CDR3 nucleotides read TGTGCCAGCAGGACCCGGTGGGAGAGTTACCGGGATGAGCAGTTCTTC.

This rearrangement joins TRBV6-1 to TRBJ1-5, with a tentative D call TRBD1 (6 bases). The germline gives CDR1 MNHNS, CDR2 SASEGT. Trimming took off 3 bases at V and 0 bases at J, with 24 bases between the two ends. The CDR3 is 20 residues long. DNA for the CDR3: TGTGCCAGCAGTGACCCACGGGACAAGGGTCAATCCTATAGCAATCAGCCCCAGCATTTT. This encodes CASSDPRDKGQSYSNQPQHF.

This clonotype was counted ten times or more. V is TRBV3-1 and J is TRBJ2-5, with TRBD2 matching over 10 bases. The CDR3 spans 16 residues. Germline values: CDR1 LGHDT, CDR2 YNNKEL (reference sequence). The ends lost 1 base at V and 2 bases at J; junction bases unmatched: 4. The CDR3 bases are TGTGCCAGCAGCCAAGGCAGGACTAGCGGTCAAGAGACCCAGTACTTC. Translated, it gives CASSQGRTSGQETQYF.

This clonotype showed up many times. This rearrangement joins TRBV28 to TRBJ2-7; 9 bases are a match to TRBD2. Germline V CDR1 and CDR2: MDHEN, SYDVKM. V shed 8 bases, J shed 3 bases, and the junction held 8 bases outside the gene matches. The CDR3 is made up of 14 amino acids. Here the CDR3 DNA reads TGTGCCAGCGGGTTAGCTAGCGGGATCTACGAGCAGTACTTC. The encoded protein is CASGLASGIYEQYF. Full variable domain (outside the CDR3, taken from reference TRBV28 and TRBJ2-7): DVKVTQSSRYLVKRTGEKVFLECVQDMDHENMFWYRQDPGLGLRLIYFSYDVKMKEKGDIPEGYSVSREKKERFSLILESASTNQTSMYLCASGLASGIYEQYFGPGTRLTVT.

This clonotype came up a few times. This chain connects TRBV13 to TRBJ2-7, with no clear D. The CDR3 runs to 14 residues. The V and J ends lost 0 bases and 3 bases respectively, with 9 bases between them. Germline V CDR1 and CDR2: PRHDT, FYEKMQ (reference sequence). The chain's CDR3 is CASSLGQINYEQYF. Written as DNA, the CDR3 is TGTGCCAGCAGCTTAGGACAGATAAACTACGAGCAGTACTTC.

About this clonotype itself: Because it lacks the conserved phenylalanine or tryptophan at the end, this CDR3 is likely a read error. The rearrangement links TRBV5-6 to TRBJ2-7; TRBD1 or TRBD2 may be the D gene (5 bases each). The CDR3 is 13 amino acids. V was clipped by 4 bases and J by 2 bases, with 10 bases between them. Germline assignment: CDR1 SGHDT and CDR2 YYEEEE. CDR3 DNA: TGTGCCAGCAGCCCGGGACCGACCTACGAGCAGTACTCC. The encoded protein is CASSPGPTYEQYS.